This T cell receptor beta chain was captured by sequencing in a study of metastatic and nonmetastatic thyroid tumors. Thyroid surgery had not been preceded by any treatment in any patient. Using MiXCR, TCRdb reanalyzed the PCR reads. The data contain 9,900 or so clones, 25% to 40% of them seen just once; the ten biggest clones take up roughly 4.8%. In this sample, this clone is medium-sized. The CDR3 runs to 14 residues. Trimming pared 0 bases from V and 3 bases from J, leaving 10 bases between. Looked up from germline, CDR1 is SGHRS and CDR2 is YFSETQ. Input material: tumor tissue. J is TRBJ2-7 and V is TRBV5-1; D gene ambiguous. The clonotype was recovered from a female donor with papillary thyroid cancer or a benign thyroid nodule (not recorded which). Some clones in this sample may be carry-over from other donors' samples. This CDR3 is CASSLGDTHYEQYF. The CDR3 DNA is TGCGCCAGCAGCTTGGGAGACACCCACTACGAGCAGTACTTC.